The entry below gives a single T cell receptor (beta chain) sequence along with its context. Its antigen is undetermined. Germline V gives CDR1 LNHDA, CDR2 SQIVND (reference sequence). This CDR3 is 13 amino acids long. The V and J ends lost 3 bases and 11 bases respectively, with 14 bases between them. The data originate from a study of CD8+CD57+ T cells in acquired aplastic anemia. Study at large: Quantities of DNA derived from sorted CD4+ and CD8+ cells averaged around 3.2 ug. In CD4+ cells, healthy donors produced an average of approximately 11 million reads.

Whole-study findings and limits: Patients were compared with controls for CD8+ Simpson's diversity, and no significant difference emerged. Roughly 29 was the count of CD8+ CDR3 sequences that patients shared with controls.

For CDR3 and TCR beta VDJ profiling, genomic DNA was the template used. TCRdb passed the reads through MiXCR, listing each CDR3 protein once. In the table there are about 130,000 distinct CDR3 sequences, less than 45% of which are singletons. This receptor was identified in a human donor in good health, serving as a control. Source material: sorted CD4+, CD8+, or CD8+CD57+ T cells (not recorded which) from PBMCs. The chain employs TRBV19 and TRBJ1-5, with D unresolved. CDR3 coding DNA: TGTGCCAGTAGTATCAACAGACAAGAGACCCAGCATTTT. Translating it yields CASSINRQETQHF.